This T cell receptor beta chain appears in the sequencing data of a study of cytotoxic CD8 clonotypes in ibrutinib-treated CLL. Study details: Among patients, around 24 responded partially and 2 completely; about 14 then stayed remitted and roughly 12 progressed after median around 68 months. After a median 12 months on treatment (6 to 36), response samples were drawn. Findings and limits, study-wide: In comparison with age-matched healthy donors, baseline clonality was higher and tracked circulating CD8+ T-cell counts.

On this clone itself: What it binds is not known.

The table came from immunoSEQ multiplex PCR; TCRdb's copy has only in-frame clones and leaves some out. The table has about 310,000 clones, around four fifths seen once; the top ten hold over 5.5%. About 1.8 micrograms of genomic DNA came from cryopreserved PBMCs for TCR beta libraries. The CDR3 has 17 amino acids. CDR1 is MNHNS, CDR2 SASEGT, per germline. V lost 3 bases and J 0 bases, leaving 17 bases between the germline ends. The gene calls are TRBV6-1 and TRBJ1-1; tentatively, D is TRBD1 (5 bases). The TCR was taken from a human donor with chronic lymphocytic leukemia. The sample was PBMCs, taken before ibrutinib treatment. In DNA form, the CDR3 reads TGTGCCAGCAGTGACCCGCCGGGGCGGGGGATGAACACTGAAGCTTTCTTT. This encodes CASSDPPGRGMNTEAFF.